The 17 T cell receptor beta chains presented below share a single source sample, sequenced in a study of blood T cell repertoires in COVID-19. Here immunoSEQ multiplex PCR was the method, and the copy in TCRdb shows in-frame clones only, minus some. The sample lists hundreds of thousands of clones, about 91% occurring once. Sequencing was performed on peripheral blood. Source of these receptors: a woman aged 25-40 years with COVID-19, enrolled during active disease.

The V gene is TRBV25-1, the J gene TRBJ1-2; D not resolved. Trimming took off 3 bases at V and 7 bases at J, with 12 bases between the two ends. Germline V gene sequence: CDR1 MGHDK, CDR2 SYGVNS. The CDR3 has 13 amino acids. CDR3: CASSDSEIGGYTF. As DNA, the CDR3 is TGTGCCAGCAGTGATTCTGAGATCGGTGGCTACACCTTC.

This clone was picked up one time. The V call is TRBV4-2, the J call TRBJ2-5, with unresolved D. V shed 1 base and J shed 5 bases, with 14 bases lying between them. The CDR3 spans 15 residues. CDR1 and CDR2 from the germline V gene are LGHNA and YNFKEQ. The CDR3 nucleotides read TGTGCCAGCAGCCAAGGAGAAAGCGACCGGGAGACCCAGTACTTC. This gives the protein CASSQGESDRETQYF.

The chain recombines TRBV6-6 with TRBJ2-7; the D gene is possibly TRBD1 (5 bases). There are 13 residues in the CDR3. V lost 8 bases and J lost 0, with 11 bases in between. Germline values: CDR1 MNHNY, CDR2 SVGAGI (reference sequence). The CDR3 DNA reads as TGTGCCAGCGGCCACAGGAACTCCTACGAGCAGTACGTC. The encoded protein is CASGHRNSYEQYV.

Notes on this clone: Within the sample, other DNA sequences also encode this same CDR3. This sequence joins TRBV5-4 and TRBJ2-5, with 7 bases matching TRBD2. The CDR3 spans 14 residues. J gave up 5 bases and V 4 bases, and 8 bases lay outside the gene matches. CDR1 SGHNT and CDR2 YYREEE come from the germline V gene (reference sequence). CDR3 sequence reads: CASSLAGVAETQYF. In DNA, the CDR3 is TGTGCCAGCAGCCTCGCGGGAGTCGCGGAGACCCAGTACTTC.

The chain combines TRBV7-9 with TRBJ2-2; a weak D match, TRBD1 (5 bases). Looked up from germline, CDR1 is SEHNR and CDR2 is FQNEAQ (reference sequence). The CDR3 spans 15 residues. V lost 2 bases and J 4 bases, leaving 11 bases between the germline ends. This chain's CDR3 is CASSLTAQGTGELFF. CDR3 bases: TGTGCCAGCAGCTTAACAGCTCAGGGCACCGGGGAGCTGTTTTTT.

This chain joins TRBV19 and TRBJ1-1; the match to TRBD1 covers 9 bases. CDR1 LNHDA and CDR2 SQIVND come from the germline V gene (reference sequence). V lost 5 bases to trimming and J lost 2 bases; unmatched junction nucleotides: 6. This CDR3 is 15 amino acids long. CDR3 residues: CASSGQGRLNTEAFF. The CDR3 DNA sequence: TGTGCCAGTAGTGGACAGGGGCGCCTTAACACTGAAGCTTTCTTT. The variable domain in full, completed from reference TRBV19 and TRBJ1-1, reads DGGITQSPKYLFRKEGQNVTLSCEQNLNHDAMYWYRQDPGQGLRLIYYSQIVNDFQKGDIAEGYSVSREKKESFPLTVTSAQKNPTAFYLCASSGQGRLNTEAFFGQGTRLTVV.

The gene calls are TRBV2 and TRBJ2-5; D not certain. The CDR3 sequence is 13 residues long. V was pared by 4 bases and J by 7 bases, with 13 bases between. Germline CDR1 is SNHLY and CDR2 is FYNNEI. This chain's CDR3 is CASSGAVGATQYF. The CDR3 DNA is TGTGCCAGCAGTGGCGCGGTTGGAGCGACCCAGTACTTC.

V is TRBV11-2 and J is TRBJ2-3, with 8 bases matching TRBD2. Unmatched junction bases numbered 12, after V lost 5 bases and J lost 2 bases. This CDR3 has 17 residues. Germline CDR1 is SGHAT and CDR2 is FQNNGV. The DNA of the CDR3 is TGTGCCAGCAGCCTACCGGTGGCGGGAGGTGTCACAGATACGCAGTATTTT. Its translation: CASSLPVAGGVTDTQYF.

The count of this clone is one. The rearrangement joins TRBV2 to TRBJ2-7, with a possible D match to TRBD1 (6 bases). The germline V gene has CDR1 SNHLY and CDR2 FYNNEI. V lost 11 bases and J lost 0, with 14 bases in between. The CDR3 has 13 residues. This chain's CDR3 is CAGKDSSSYEQYV. The CDR3 DNA follows: TGTGCCGGCAAGGACAGCAGCTCCTACGAGCAGTACGTC.

The chain carries TRBV19 and TRBJ1-1; 7 nucleotides agree with TRBD1. This CDR3 spans 14 amino acids. Unmatched junction bases numbered 4, after V lost 6 bases and J lost 0 bases. The germline V gene encodes CDR1 LNHDA and CDR2 SQIVND (reference sequence). CDR3 coding DNA: TGTGCCAGTAGATGGGGACAGCTGAACACTGAAGCTTTCTTT. It codes for CASRWGQLNTEAFF.

This CDR3 reads CASSMAQGAVSEQFF. The CDR3 bases are TGTGCCAGTAGTATGGCACAGGGGGCCGTCAGTGAGCAGTTCTTC. This chain joins TRBV19 and TRBJ2-1, with 9 bases fitting TRBD1. Germline CDR1 is LNHDA and CDR2 is SQIVND (reference sequence). The trim removed 3 bases at V and 9 bases at J, leaving 9 bases unmatched. The CDR3 sequence is 15 residues long.

The V call is TRBV4-1, the J call TRBJ2-1, with TRBD2 matching over 8 bases. V lost 4 bases and J lost 1; bases outside the gene matches: 12. The CDR3 spans 18 residues. Germline CDR1 MGHRA, CDR2 YSYEKL. The CDR3 coding sequence is TGCGCCAGCAGCCCGGGGGCGGGAGGACCGGTTTCCTACAATGAGCAGTTCTTC. This encodes CASSPGAGGPVSYNEQFF.

The rearrangement joins TRBV11-2 to TRBJ2-1; D perhaps matches TRBD2 (5 bases). CDR3 size: 13 residues. The germline V gene has CDR1 SGHAT and CDR2 FQNNGV. V was trimmed by 5 bases and J by 6 bases, leaving 11 bases between them. CDR3 nucleotide sequence: TGTGCCAGCAGCGGAGGCACTGTCAATGAGCAGTTCTTC. Translation: CASSGGTVNEQFF. Full variable domain (remainder filled in from reference TRBV11-2 and TRBJ2-1): EAGVAQSPRYKIIEKRQSVAFWCNPISGHATLYWYQQILGQGPKLLIQFQNNGVVDDSQLPKDRFSAERLKGVDSTLKIQPAKLEDSAVYLCASSGGTVNEQFFGPGTRLTVL.

The gene calls are TRBV4-3 and TRBJ2-3, with TRBD2 matching 9 bases. V shed 0 bases and J 5 bases; nucleotides not matched to a gene: 6. The germline V gene encodes CDR1 LGHNA and CDR2 YSLEER. The CDR3 runs to 16 residues. The CDR3 DNA follows: TGCGCCAGCAGCCAAGAATTGTTACTAGCGGGAGATACGCAGTATTTT. It specifies CASSQELLLAGDTQYF.

This clone showed up many times. The chain recombines TRBV19 with TRBJ1-5, with 9 bases lining up with TRBD1. The CDR3 is 16 residues long. CDR1 and CDR2 from the germline V gene are LNHDA and SQIVND (reference sequence). The V gene end was trimmed by 5 bases and the J gene end by 9 bases; junction bases not matched to a gene: 14. The CDR3 region has the DNA TGTGCCAGTAGTGGACGGCGGACAGGGGCCCACGGGCCCCAGCATTTT. Protein sequence: CASSGRRTGAHGPQHF.

The chain employs TRBV14 and TRBJ2-2; 8 bases align to TRBD2. Germline V gene lookup returns CDR1 SGHDN and CDR2 FVKESK. The CDR3 consists of 16 residues. V lost 0 bases to trimming and J lost 2 bases; unmatched junction nucleotides: 2. As DNA, the CDR3 is TGTGCCAGCAGCCAAGAGCTAGCGGGTAACACCGGGGAGCTGTTTTTT. This encodes CASSQELAGNTGELFF.

V and J are TRBV9 and TRBJ1-2, with a possible D match to TRBD1 (5 bases). Germline-derived CDR1 and CDR2 are SGDLS and YYNGEE. V was clipped by 0 bases and J by 11 bases, with 11 bases between them. This CDR3 spans 12 amino acids. CDR3 loop: CASSVGREGYTF. Written as DNA, the CDR3 is TGTGCCAGCAGCGTAGGCAGGGAAGGATACACCTTC.